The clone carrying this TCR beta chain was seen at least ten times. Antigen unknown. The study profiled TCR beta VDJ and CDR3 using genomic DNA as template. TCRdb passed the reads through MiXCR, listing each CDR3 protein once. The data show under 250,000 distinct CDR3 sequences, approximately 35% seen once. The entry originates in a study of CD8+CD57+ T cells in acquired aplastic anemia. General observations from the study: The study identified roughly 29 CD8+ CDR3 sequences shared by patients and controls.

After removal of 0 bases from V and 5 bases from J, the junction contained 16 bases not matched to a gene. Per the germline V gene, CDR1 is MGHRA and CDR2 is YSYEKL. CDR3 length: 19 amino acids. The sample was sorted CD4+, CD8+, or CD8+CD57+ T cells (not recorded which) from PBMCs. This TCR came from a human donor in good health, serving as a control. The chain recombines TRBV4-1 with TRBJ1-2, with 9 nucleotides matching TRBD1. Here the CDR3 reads CASSQDRPGQGRIEYGYTF. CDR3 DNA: TGCGCCAGCAGCCAAGATCGACCGGGACAGGGCCGGATTGAATATGGCTACACCTTC.